Listed below are T cell receptor beta chains from one sample, sequenced in a study of blood T cell repertoires in COVID-19. Profiled with immunoSEQ multiplex PCR; TCRdb holds only in-frame clones, not every one. This table has approximately 160,000 clones, 70% to 90% appearing once. The material sequenced was PBMCs or T cells enriched from blood (not recorded which). The receptors stem from a man in his forties who had recovered from COVID-19. Both conserved end residues are part of each CDR3. Each record gives: J gene, V gene, clone size, D gene, CDR3 length, CDR3 DNA, CDR3 protein. D genes are given only for firm matches. Size is stated for part of the rows, as once, few or many counts, or as a class when the clone is expanded.

>TRBJ1-2|TRBV19|NA|TRBD1|12
TGTGCCAGTAGTATCGGGGACAGGGTCCACACCTTC
CASSIGDRVHTF
>TRBJ1-2|TRBV15|NA|NA|14
TGTGCCACCAGCAGATCCGACAGAAACTATGGCTACACCTTC
CATSRSDRNYGYTF
>TRBJ1-6|TRBV27|NA|NA|16
TGTGCCAGCAGTTTATCGTGGGACACTCCAGAGGTTCCCCTCCACTTT
CASSLSWDTPEVPLHF
>TRBJ2-3|TRBV30|NA|TRBD2|12
TGTGCCTGGGCGGGGGGCCCAGATACGCAGTATTTT
CAWAGGPDTQYF
>TRBJ1-1|TRBV11-2|NA|NA|15
TGTGCCAGCAGCCCGCGACGGGGGGCGGACACTGAAGCTTTCTTT
CASSPRRGADTEAFF
>TRBJ1-2|TRBV2|few|NA|14
TGTGCCAGCAGTGCCCGAGTAGGGGGCTATGGCTACACCTTC
CASSARVGGYGYTF
>TRBJ2-3|TRBV9|NA|TRBD2|18
TGTGCCAGCAGCGTTGGGACTAGCGGCTATAACCGCACAGATACGCAGTATTTT
CASSVGTSGYNRTDTQYF
>TRBJ1-5|TRBV27|NA|TRBD1|19
TGTGCCAGCAGTTCGGGAGGGACAGGGGAGTCGTTAGGCAATCAGCCCCAGCATTTT
CASSSGGTGESLGNQPQHF
>TRBJ2-1|TRBV6-1|NA|NA|14
TGTGCCAGCAGTGAGCCCGTTTCTAGCCGATGGGGGTTCTTC
CASSEPVSSRWGFF
>TRBJ1-1|TRBV7-9|NA|TRBD1|16
TGTGCCAGCAGCTTGGGACAGGGGGCTCCGGACACTGAAGCTTTCTTT
CASSLGQGAPDTEAFF
>TRBJ2-6|TRBV23-1|NA|TRBD1|18
TGCGCCAGCAGTCAATCCGGGACAGGGGACTCTGGGGCCAACGTCCTGACTTTC
CASSQSGTGDSGANVLTF
>TRBJ2-5|TRBV11-2|NA|NA|14
TGTGCCAGCAGCTTAGAAAGTAGGGGGGAGACCCAGTACTTC
CASSLESRGETQYF
>TRBJ2-3|TRBV18|NA|NA|16
TGTGCCAGCTCACCAGTGGACGGGGGTTGGACAGATACGCAGTATTTT
CASSPVDGGWTDTQYF
>TRBJ2-5|TRBV27|NA|NA|13
TGTGCCAGCAGTCGACTAGACCAAGAGACCCAGTACTTC
CASSRLDQETQYF
>TRBJ2-5|TRBV15|NA|TRBD2|16
TGTGCCACCAGCAGAGACGGGACTAGCGTCCAAGAGACCCAGTACTTC
CATSRDGTSVQETQYF
>TRBJ2-5|TRBV5-1|NA|NA|14
TGCGCCAGCAGTGACAGGAAAAACCAAGAGACCCAGTACTTC
CASSDRKNQETQYF
>TRBJ1-2|TRBV2|once|TRBD1|13
TGTGCCAGCAGAAGGACAGGGGGCGATGGCTACACCTTC
CASRRTGGDGYTF
>TRBJ2-3|TRBV25-1|NA|TRBD2|15
TGTGCCAGCAGTGCACTAGCGGGGCATGCAGATACGCAGTATTTT
CASSALAGHADTQYF
>TRBJ2-1|TRBV24-1|NA|NA|15
TGTGCCACCAGTGATAATGGGGGGGCGGACAATGAGCAGTTCTTC
CATSDNGGADNEQFF
>TRBJ2-4|TRBV2|NA|NA|11
TGTGCCAGCAGTGAGACAGCAACTCAGTACTTC
CASSETATQYF
>TRBJ2-3|TRBV5-1|once|TRBD2|16
TGCGCCAGCAGCTCGGGAGCGGGGGGGCCCACAGATACGCAGTATTTT
CASSSGAGGPTDTQYF